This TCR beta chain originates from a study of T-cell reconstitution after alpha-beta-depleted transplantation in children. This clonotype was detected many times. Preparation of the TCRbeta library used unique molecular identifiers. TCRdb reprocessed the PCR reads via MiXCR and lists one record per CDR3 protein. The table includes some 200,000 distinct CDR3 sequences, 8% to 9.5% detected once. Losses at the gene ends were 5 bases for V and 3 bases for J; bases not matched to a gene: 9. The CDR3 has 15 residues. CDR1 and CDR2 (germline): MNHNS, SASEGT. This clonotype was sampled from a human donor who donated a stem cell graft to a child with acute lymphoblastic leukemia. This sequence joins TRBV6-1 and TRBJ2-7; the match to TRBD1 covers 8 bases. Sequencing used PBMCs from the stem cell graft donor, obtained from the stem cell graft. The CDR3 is CASSPNIQGGYEQYF. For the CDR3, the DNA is TGTGCCAGCAGTCCTAATATACAGGGGGGCTACGAGCAGTACTTC.